A selection of T cell receptor beta chains follows, all from one sample in a study of metastatic and nonmetastatic thyroid tumors. TCRdb redid the clone calls on the PCR reads using MiXCR. The repertoire consists of around 26,000 clones, with roughly 12% occurring once and the leading ten covering more than 13%. The material sequenced was blood. All receptors come from a female donor with papillary thyroid cancer or a benign thyroid nodule (not recorded which). Some clones in this sample may be carry-over from other donors' samples. Each CDR3 is given with its conserved first and last residue. The D gene is left open where the match is weak. A clone size is listed for some rows: how often the clone was seen (once, few, many), or a class if it is expanded.

V gene	J gene	CDR3 length	clone size	D gene	CDR3 DNA	CDR3 protein
TRBV6-2/TRBV6-3	TRBJ2-7	15	many	TRBD2	TGTGCCAGCAGTTACACGGCGGGAGGATCCTACGAGCAGTACTTC	CASSYTAGGSYEQYF
TRBV19	TRBJ2-7	14	many	NA	TGTGCCAGTAGTAGAGCAGGTCCCACCTACGAGCAGTACTTC	CASSRAGPTYEQYF
TRBV27	TRBJ1-3	16	medium-sized	NA	TGTGCCAGCAGTTTGGATTGGTCCAGCTCTGGAAACACCATATATTTT	CASSLDWSSSGNTIYF
TRBV4-3	TRBJ1-1	14	NA	NA	TGCGCCAGCAGCGACAGGACGGCCTTTAGTGAAGCTTTCTTT	CASSDRTAFSEAFF
TRBV6-5	TRBJ1-3	14	many	NA	TGTGCCAGCAGTTACGACCCGGCAGGAAACACCATATATTTT	CASSYDPAGNTIYF
TRBV14	TRBJ1-4	13	many	TRBD1	TGTGCCAGCAGCCGGGACAGGATGGAAAAACTGTTTTTT	CASSRDRMEKLFF
TRBV20-1	TRBJ2-2	15	many	TRBD2	TGCAGTGCCCCAGCGGGAGGGCAGTACACCGGGGAGCTGTTTTTT	CSAPAGGQYTGELFF
TRBV11-1	TRBJ1-1	14	many	NA	TGTGCCAGCAGCCCCACTATCAGGGCACCTGAAGCTTTCTTT	CASSPTIRAPEAFF
TRBV6-1	TRBJ2-1	14	few	NA	TGTGCCAGCAGTTCCGACTTCTCCTACAATGAGCAGTTCTTC	CASSSDFSYNEQFF
TRBV9	TRBJ2-3	15	many	TRBD2	TGTGCCAGCAGCGTGTCGGCGGGGGTAGAGGGGACGCAGTATTTT	CASSVSAGVEGTQYF
TRBV4-1	TRBJ1-4	15	many	TRBD1	TGCGCCAGCAGCCAAGGGACAGGGATTAATGAAAAACTGTTTTTT	CASSQGTGINEKLFF
TRBV5-6	TRBJ1-2	16	many	NA	TGTGCCAGCAGCTTACCCGAGGGGGGGTTGCATTATGGCTACACCTTC	CASSLPEGGLHYGYTF
TRBV2	TRBJ2-7	15	many	TRBD2	TGTGCCAGCAGTGAAACTAGCGGGCCCACCTACGAGCAGTACTTC	CASSETSGPTYEQYF
TRBV4-1	TRBJ1-2	14	NA	NA	TGCGCCAGCAGCCAAGATAGGGGGAACTATGGCTACACCTTC	CASSQDRGNYGYTF
TRBV28	TRBJ2-2	18	NA	NA	TGTGCCAGCAGTTTAAACGCCTGGGGACATATCCTCACCGGGGAGCTGTTTTTT	CASSLNAWGHILTGELFF
TRBV6-1	TRBJ1-2	10	NA	NA	TGTGCCAGCAGGGAGGACGGCTACACCTTC	CASREDGYTF
TRBV5-1	TRBJ2-7	15	many	NA	TGCGCCAGCAGCCTATCCCCCGGACAGTCCTACGAGCAGTACTTC	CASSLSPGQSYEQYF
TRBV3-1	TRBJ1-1	13	many	NA	TGTGCCAGCAGCCAAAACCTCAGGGGTGAAGCTTTCTTT	CASSQNLRGEAFF
TRBV28	TRBJ1-6	13	medium-sized	TRBD1	TGTGCCGGGACACAGGGGGGGACTTCACCCCTCCACTTT	CAGTQGGTSPLHF
TRBV20-1	TRBJ2-3	16	many	TRBD2	TGCAGTGCTAGATCGCGGACTAGCGGGAGCACAGATACGCAGTATTTT	CSARSRTSGSTDTQYF
TRBV2	TRBJ2-2	16	many	TRBD2	TGTGCCAGCGCTCCAGCGGGAGGGGGGGGCACCGGGGAGCTGTTTTTT	CASAPAGGGGTGELFF
TRBV2	TRBJ2-3	16	many	NA	TGTGCCAGCAGTGAAGTTTGGCAGGGAGGTGCAGATACGCAGTATTTT	CASSEVWQGGADTQYF
TRBV6-1	TRBJ2-7	14	few	NA	TGTGCCAGCAGTGAAGTGGGGGGGCCCTACGAGCAGTACTTC	CASSEVGGPYEQYF
TRBV5-1	TRBJ2-7	15	many	TRBD1	TGCGCCAGCAGCATCCCGGGACAGGGTGTTCACGAGCAGTACTTC	CASSIPGQGVHEQYF
TRBV28	TRBJ1-6	17	many	TRBD1	TGTGCCAGCAGTTTACGTAGGGACAGCGGAGGGAATTCACCCCTCCACTTT	CASSLRRDSGGNSPLHF
TRBV18	TRBJ1-4	15	medium-sized	TRBD1	TGTGCCAGCTCACCACCTGGACAGGGGCAGGAAAAACTGTTTTTT	CASSPPGQGQEKLFF
TRBV6-1	TRBJ1-5	15	medium-sized	NA	TGTGCCAGCAGCGGGGGAACGACAGGTCATCAGCCCCAGCATTTT	CASSGGTTGHQPQHF
TRBV28	TRBJ1-1	16	medium-sized	TRBD1	TGTGCCAGCAGTTTGGTCAGGGGGATAGTAAACACTGAAGCTTTCTTT	CASSLVRGIVNTEAFF
TRBV7-8	TRBJ2-3	14	many	NA	TGTGCCAGCAGCGCACAGGGTTATGCAGATACGCAGTATTTT	CASSAQGYADTQYF
TRBV2	TRBJ2-7	14	few	NA	TGTGCCAGCAGTGAAGTTGACTCAAACTACGAGCAGTACTTC	CASSEVDSNYEQYF
TRBV20-1	TRBJ2-5	14	NA	NA	TGCAGTGCCGCTCCGGGGGAGCTCCAAGAGACCCAGTACTTC	CSAAPGELQETQYF